The clone carrying this T cell receptor beta chain was counted between two and nine times. Preparation of the TCRbeta library was carried out with unique molecular identifiers. Each CDR3 protein gets one entry after TCRdb re-called the PCR reads with MiXCR. The sample records more than 550,000 distinct CDR3 sequences, under 12% being singletons. Germline CDR1 and CDR2: MNHEY and SVGAGI. There are 13 residues in the CDR3. V was shortened by 5 bases and J by 3 bases, with 8 bases between the two germline ends. The source of the sample is a study of T-cell reconstitution after alpha-beta-depleted transplantation in children.

J is TRBJ2-4 and V is TRBV6-5; D is uncertain. Sequences were derived from PBMCs from the stem cell graft donor, sampled from the stem cell graft. The TCR was taken from a human donor who donated a stem cell graft to a child with acute myeloid leukemia. CDR3 residues: CASSNRGKNIQYF. In DNA, the CDR3 is TGTGCCAGCAGTAACCGTGGCAAAAACATTCAGTACTTC.